This T cell receptor (beta chain) emerged from a study of a mutant IDH1 vaccine in newly diagnosed glioma. Study-level information: Following radiotherapy alone, or alongside temozolomide cycles, vaccination was started after an interval of 4-6 weeks. Visit V12 was at week 35; visit V13 was at week 47.

Time point noted: week 35, safety follow-up. Each dose of the vaccine consisted of 300 ug of mutant IDH1 20-mer peptide, with topical imiquimod. Assay used: immunoSEQ multiplex PCR; TCRdb lists only in-frame clones, some missing. The sample shows over 55,000 clones, roughly 81% of them seen only once. The CDR3 covers 15 residues. The germline V gene encodes CDR1 SGHTA and CDR2 FQGNSA. Unmatched junction bases numbered 16, after V lost 8 bases and J lost 9 bases. Concerning this clone: What it binds is unknown.

Sequencing used PBMCs, obtained from a glioma patient whose treatment included an IDH1 peptide vaccine. J is TRBJ2-3 and V is TRBV7-2, with TRBD2 identical over 8 bases. This TCR came from a man aged 35-49 years with glioma. CDR3 in DNA: TGTGCCAGCCGCGAAAAGGCGGGGGGCGTAAGGACGCAGTATTTT. This codes for CASREKAGGVRTQYF.